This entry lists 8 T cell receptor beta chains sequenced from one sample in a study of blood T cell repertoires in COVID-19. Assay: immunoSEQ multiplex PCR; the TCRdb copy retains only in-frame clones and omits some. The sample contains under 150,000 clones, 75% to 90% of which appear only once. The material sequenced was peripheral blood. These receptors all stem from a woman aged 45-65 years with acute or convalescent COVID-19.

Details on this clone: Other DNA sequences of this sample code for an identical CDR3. CDR3 coding DNA: TGTGCCAGCTCACCTGACAGGAACCAGCCCCAGCATTTT. The encoded protein is CASSPDRNQPQHF. The V and J genes are TRBV18 and TRBJ1-5, with TRBD1 as a possible D gene (6 bases). Trimming pared 3 bases from V and 7 bases from J, leaving 10 bases between. CDR1 and CDR2 (germline): KGHSH, LQKENI. The CDR3 length is 13 residues.

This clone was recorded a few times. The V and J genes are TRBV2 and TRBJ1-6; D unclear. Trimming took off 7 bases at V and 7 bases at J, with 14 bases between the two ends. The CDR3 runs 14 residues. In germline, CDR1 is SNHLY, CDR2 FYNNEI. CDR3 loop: CASKGDAGNSPLHF. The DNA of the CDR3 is TGTGCCAGCAAGGGTGACGCGGGGAATTCACCCCTCCACTTT.

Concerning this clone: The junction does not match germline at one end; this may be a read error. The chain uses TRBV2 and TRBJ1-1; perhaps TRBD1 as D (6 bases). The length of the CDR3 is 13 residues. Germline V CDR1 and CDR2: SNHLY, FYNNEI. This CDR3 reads CASIASNRARVVF. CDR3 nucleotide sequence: TGTGCCAGCATCGCAAGTAACAGGGCGCGGGTAGTCTTT.

The CDR3 nucleotides read TGTGCCAGCAGTCAACGTCGCACGGATGGCTACACCTTC. Encoded protein: CASSQRRTDGYTF. The rearrangement links TRBV6-6 to TRBJ1-2; D remains ambiguous. The V end lost 5 bases, the J end lost 6 bases, and 13 bases lay between the germline ends. CDR1 and CDR2 from the germline V gene are MNHNY and SVGAGI (reference sequence). The CDR3 runs 13 residues.

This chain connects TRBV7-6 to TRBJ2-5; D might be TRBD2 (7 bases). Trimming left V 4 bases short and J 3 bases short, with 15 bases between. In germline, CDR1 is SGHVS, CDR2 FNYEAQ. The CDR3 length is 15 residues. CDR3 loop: CASSYPQGGKETQYF. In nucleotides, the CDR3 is TGTGCCAGCAGCTACCCACAGGGAGGGAAAGAGACCCAGTACTTC.

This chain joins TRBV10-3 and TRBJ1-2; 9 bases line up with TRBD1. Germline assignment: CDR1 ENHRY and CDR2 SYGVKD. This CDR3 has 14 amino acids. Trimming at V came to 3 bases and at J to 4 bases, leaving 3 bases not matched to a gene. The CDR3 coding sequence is TGTGCCATCAGTGACGAACAGGGGGCCTATGGCTACACCTTC. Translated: CAISDEQGAYGYTF.

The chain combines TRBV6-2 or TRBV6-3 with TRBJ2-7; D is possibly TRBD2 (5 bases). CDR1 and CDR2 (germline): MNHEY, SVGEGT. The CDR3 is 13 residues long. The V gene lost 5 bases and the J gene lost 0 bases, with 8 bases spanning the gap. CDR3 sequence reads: CASSQRFSYEQYF. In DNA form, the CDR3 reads TGTGCCAGCAGTCAGCGGTTCTCCTACGAGCAGTACTTC.

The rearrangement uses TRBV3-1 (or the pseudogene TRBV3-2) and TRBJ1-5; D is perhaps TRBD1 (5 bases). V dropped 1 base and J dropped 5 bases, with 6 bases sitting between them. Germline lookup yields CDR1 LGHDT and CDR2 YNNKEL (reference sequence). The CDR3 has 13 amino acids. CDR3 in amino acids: CASSQARDQPQHF. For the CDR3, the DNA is TGTGCCAGCAGCCAAGCCAGGGATCAGCCCCAGCATTTT.